Below are 12 T cell receptor beta chains sequenced from a single sample in a study of blood T cell repertoires in COVID-19. Clones were read by immunoSEQ multiplex PCR, and TCRdb kept only the in-frame ones, dropping some. This table holds 200,000 to 250,000 clones, around nine tenths found once. The sample taken for sequencing was peripheral blood. Receptors were obtained from a man aged 55 to 70 with acute or convalescent COVID-19.

This clone was counted a single time. The genes are TRBV6-5 and TRBJ1-2, with D possibly matching TRBD1 (5 bases). The CDR3 spans 16 residues. CDR1 MNHEY and CDR2 SVGAGI come from the germline V gene. V was cut by 2 bases and J by 1 base, with 14 bases left in between. The CDR3 sequence: CASSYIGAGVNYGYTF. The CDR3 nucleotides are TGTGCCAGCAGTTACATCGGGGCGGGGGTTAACTATGGCTACACCTTC.

This clone was picked up a small number of times. The CDR3 sequence is CASSIEGSSYNEQFF. For the CDR3, the DNA is TGTGCCAGTAGTATAGAGGGGAGCTCCTACAATGAGCAGTTCTTC. The gene calls are TRBV19 and TRBJ2-1, with a weak D call TRBD2 (5 bases). Germline values: CDR1 LNHDA, CDR2 SQIVND (reference sequence). V lost 0 bases, J lost 0 bases, and 6 bases lay in between. The CDR3 spans 15 residues. Variable domain in full (rest from reference TRBV19 and TRBJ2-1): DGGITQSPKYLFRKEGQNVTLSCEQNLNHDAMYWYRQDPGQGLRLIYYSQIVNDFQKGDIAEGYSVSREKKESFPLTVTSAQKNPTAFYLCASSIEGSSYNEQFFGPGTRLTVL.

This rearrangement joins TRBV7-2 to TRBJ2-7; 10 bases fit TRBD2. Germline V gene lookup returns CDR1 SGHTA and CDR2 FQGNSA. The CDR3 is 19 amino acids. The J segment lost 3 bases and the V segment lost 5 bases, leaving 19 bases of the junction unmatched. The CDR3 here is CASSHSFVSGGILSYEQYF. As DNA, the CDR3 is TGTGCCAGCAGCCATAGCTTTGTTAGCGGGGGGATCCTCAGCTACGAGCAGTACTTC.

The rearrangement uses TRBV5-4 and TRBJ2-3; D may be TRBD2 (6 bases). Germline CDR1 SGHNT, CDR2 YYREEE (reference sequence). Deletions cut 4 bases from V and 1 base from J, with 13 bases between. The CDR3 sequence is 15 residues long. For the CDR3, the DNA is TGTGCCAGCAGCCCGTTGGGGGGTCGCACAGATACGCAGTATTTT. Translating it yields CASSPLGGRTDTQYF.

The rearrangement links TRBV10-3 to TRBJ1-3, with 10 bases that match TRBD1. Unmatched junction bases numbered 1, after V lost 2 bases and J lost 0 bases. Germline V gene lookup returns CDR1 ENHRY and CDR2 SYGVKD. This CDR3 is 16 amino acids long. This CDR3 reads CAISEGDRGSGNTIYF. The CDR3 DNA follows: TGTGCCATCAGTGAGGGGGACAGGGGCTCTGGAAACACCATATATTTT.

The chain uses TRBV5-4 and TRBJ1-2, with TRBD1 identical over 11 bases. The germline V gene encodes CDR1 SGHNT and CDR2 YYREEE (reference sequence). V lost 2 bases to trimming and J lost 4 bases; unmatched junction nucleotides: 4. The CDR3 is 15 amino acids. The CDR3 DNA reads as TGTGCCAGCAGCTTCCGGGACAGGGGGTTCTATGGCTACACCTTC. Its translation: CASSFRDRGFYGYTF.

This clone came up a few times. V is TRBV29-1 and J is TRBJ1-2, with 9 bases lining up with TRBD1. The ends lost 2 bases at V and 4 bases at J; junction bases unmatched: 2. The CDR3 is made up of 13 amino acids. Germline lookup yields CDR1 SQVTM and CDR2 ANQGSEA. The CDR3 loop is CSVETGGLYGYTF. Here the CDR3 DNA reads TGCAGCGTTGAAACAGGGGGCCTCTATGGCTACACCTTC.

The chain carries TRBV7-9 and TRBJ2-2, with 7 bases aligning to TRBD1. V shed 0 bases and J 0 bases; nucleotides not matched to a gene: 4. Germline CDR1 SEHNR, CDR2 FQNEAQ (reference sequence). The CDR3 contains 17 residues. Written as DNA, the CDR3 is TGTGCCAGCAGCTTAGCTCTCGGGACAGCGAACACCGGGGAGCTGTTTTTT. This encodes CASSLALGTANTGELFF.

The CDR3 sequence is CASSLGTTTGGPNSPLHF. DNA for the CDR3: TGTGCCAGCAGCTTGGGGACAACTACAGGGGGGCCAAATTCACCCCTCCACTTT. V usage is TRBV5-8 and J usage is TRBJ1-6; 8 nucleotides agree with TRBD1. The V gene end was trimmed by 0 bases and the J gene end by 7 bases; junction bases not matched to a gene: 12. Germline assignment: CDR1 SGHTS and CDR2 YDEGEE. The CDR3 has 18 amino acids.

This clone was detected only once. The rearrangement uses TRBV7-6 and TRBJ2-5; the match to TRBD2 covers 12 bases. CDR3 length: 16 amino acids. The trim removed 7 bases at V and 3 bases at J, leaving 9 bases unmatched. Germline CDR1 reads SGHVS; CDR2 reads FNYEAQ. This chain's CDR3 is CASTRLAGVQKETQYF. In DNA, the CDR3 is TGTGCCAGCACGAGACTAGCGGGGGTACAAAAAGAGACCCAGTACTTC.

The chain is built from TRBV6-5 and TRBJ1-1, with D maybe TRBD1 (6 bases). In germline, CDR1 is MNHEY, CDR2 SVGAGI. The V gene lost 6 bases and the J gene lost 1 base, with 15 bases spanning the gap. This CDR3 region has 15 residues. The CDR3 region has the DNA TGTGCCAGCAGGAAGGGACAAACTCCGAACACTGAAGCTTTCTTT. It codes for CASRKGQTPNTEAFF.

The chain uses TRBV6-5 and TRBJ1-4; possible D gene TRBD1, 5 bases. The germline CDR1 and CDR2 sequences are MNHEY and SVGAGI. The CDR3 runs 14 residues. V was clipped by 0 bases and J by 8 bases, with 10 bases between them. The CDR3 is CASSYSGALEKLFF. The CDR3 DNA sequence: TGTGCCAGCAGTTACTCAGGGGCTTTAGAAAAACTGTTTTTT.